A selection of T cell receptor beta chains follows, all from one sample in a study of blood T cell dynamics during melanoma immunotherapy. The table came from immunoSEQ multiplex PCR; TCRdb's copy has only in-frame clones and leaves some out. This table has over 10,000 clones, under 95% appearing once. Sequenced material: effector memory CD8+ T cells from blood, taken from a patient treated with checkpoint blockade. The receptor set was obtained from a human donor with melanoma. The CDR3 runs from the conserved cysteine through the conserved F or W. A D gene is named only where the DNA matches it firmly. Clone size is given for some rows only: seen once, a few or many times, or a class if the clone is expanded.

v_gene: TRBV6-5; j_gene: TRBJ2-3; d_gene: -; abundance: -; CDR3aa: CASSGHSTDTQYF; CDR3nt: TGTGCCAGCAGCGGTCATAGCACAGATACGCAGTATTTT
v_gene: TRBV10-1; j_gene: TRBJ2-7; d_gene: -; abundance: -; CDR3aa: CASSESVAEINYEQYF; CDR3nt: TGCGCCAGCAGTGAGTCGGTAGCGGAGATTAACTACGAGCAGTACTTC
v_gene: TRBV11-2; j_gene: TRBJ1-5; d_gene: -; abundance: -; CDR3aa: CASSLDVSDQPQHF; CDR3nt: TGTGCCAGCAGCTTAGATGTCTCCGATCAGCCCCAGCATTTT
v_gene: TRBV29-1; j_gene: TRBJ2-3; d_gene: -; abundance: -; CDR3aa: CSVEDSADTQYF; CDR3nt: TGCAGCGTTGAAGATTCGGCAGATACGCAGTATTTT
v_gene: TRBV10-3; j_gene: TRBJ1-4; d_gene: -; abundance: once; CDR3aa: CAISGEGDEKLFF; CDR3nt: TGTGCCATCAGTGGGGAAGGGGATGAAAAACTGTTTTTT
v_gene: TRBV5-1; j_gene: TRBJ1-1; d_gene: -; abundance: -; CDR3aa: CASSFTPMNTEAFF; CDR3nt: TGCGCCAGCAGCTTCACACCCATGAACACTGAAGCTTTCTTT
v_gene: TRBV4-3; j_gene: TRBJ2-1; d_gene: -; abundance: -; CDR3aa: CASSRYSTGMNEQFF; CDR3nt: TGCGCCAGCAGCCGTTATTCGACCGGAATGAATGAGCAGTTCTTC
v_gene: TRBV27; j_gene: TRBJ2-7; d_gene: TRBD1; abundance: -; CDR3aa: CASGNTGVQGVWEQYF; CDR3nt: TGTGCCAGCGGTAATACCGGAGTACAGGGGGTTTGGGAGCAGTACTTC
v_gene: TRBV27; j_gene: TRBJ2-3; d_gene: TRBD1; abundance: -; CDR3aa: CASSLSNDRDRTDTQYF; CDR3nt: TGTGCCAGCAGTTTATCCAATGACAGGGACCGCACAGATACGCAGTATTTT
v_gene: TRBV2; j_gene: TRBJ1-1; d_gene: -; abundance: -; CDR3aa: CASSEIKNTEAFF; CDR3nt: TGTGCCAGCAGTGAAATCAAGAACACTGAAGCTTTCTTT